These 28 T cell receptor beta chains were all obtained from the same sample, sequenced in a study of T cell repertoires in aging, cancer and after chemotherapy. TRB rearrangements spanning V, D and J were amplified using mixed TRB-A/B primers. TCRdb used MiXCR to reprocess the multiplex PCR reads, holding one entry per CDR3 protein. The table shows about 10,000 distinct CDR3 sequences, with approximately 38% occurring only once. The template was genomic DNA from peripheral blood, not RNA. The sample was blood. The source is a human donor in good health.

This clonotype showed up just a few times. The CDR3, as DNA: TGTGCCAGTCGGGGGACAGGGGGCCGTCAGCCCCAGCATTTT. Protein product: CASRGTGGRQPQHF. This chain links TRBV19 with TRBJ1-5; 12 bases are shared with TRBD1. The CDR3 totals 14 residues. Germline CDR1 reads LNHDA; CDR2 reads SQIVND (reference sequence). The junction had 5 bases not matched to a gene; V was cut back by 8 bases and J by 6 bases.

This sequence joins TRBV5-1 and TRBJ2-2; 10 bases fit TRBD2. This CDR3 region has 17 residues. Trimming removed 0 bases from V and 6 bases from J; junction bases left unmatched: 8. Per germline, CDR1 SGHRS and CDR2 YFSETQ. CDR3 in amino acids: CASSLVASGRSAGELFF. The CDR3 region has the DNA TGCGCCAGCAGCTTGGTTGCTAGCGGGAGATCGGCCGGGGAGCTGTTTTTT.

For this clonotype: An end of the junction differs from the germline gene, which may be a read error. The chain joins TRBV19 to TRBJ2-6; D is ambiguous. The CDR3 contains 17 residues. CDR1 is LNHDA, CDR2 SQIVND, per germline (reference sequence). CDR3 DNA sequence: TGTGCCAGTAGTAACCAACGAGCGAGCTCTGGGGACAACGTCCTGACTTTC. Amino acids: CASSNQRASSGDNVLTF.

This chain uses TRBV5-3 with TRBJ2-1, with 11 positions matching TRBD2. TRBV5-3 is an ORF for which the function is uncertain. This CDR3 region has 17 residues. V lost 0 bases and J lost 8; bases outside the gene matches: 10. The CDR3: CARSLVPSGRKKDEQFF. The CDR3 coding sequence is TGTGCCAGAAGCTTGGTTCCTAGCGGGAGGAAAAAGGATGAGCAGTTCTTC.

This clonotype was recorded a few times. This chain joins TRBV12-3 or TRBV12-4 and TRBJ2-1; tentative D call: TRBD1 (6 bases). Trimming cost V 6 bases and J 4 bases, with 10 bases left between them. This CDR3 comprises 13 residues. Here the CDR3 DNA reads TGTGCCAGCAGCCTACAGGGATACAATGAGCAGTTCTTC. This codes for CASSLQGYNEQFF.

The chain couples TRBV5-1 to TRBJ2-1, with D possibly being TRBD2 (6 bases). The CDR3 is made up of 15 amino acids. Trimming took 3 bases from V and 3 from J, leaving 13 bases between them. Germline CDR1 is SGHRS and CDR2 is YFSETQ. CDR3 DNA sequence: TGCGCCAGCAGCTCGGGGGTAGCGGACTACAATGAGCAGTTCTTC. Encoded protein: CASSSGVADYNEQFF.

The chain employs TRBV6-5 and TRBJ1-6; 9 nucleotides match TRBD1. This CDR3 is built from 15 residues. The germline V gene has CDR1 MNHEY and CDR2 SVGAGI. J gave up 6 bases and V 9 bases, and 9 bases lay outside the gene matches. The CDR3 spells CASRTGEVFNSPLHF. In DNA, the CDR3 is TGTGCCAGTAGGACAGGGGAGGTTTTTAATTCACCCCTCCACTTT.

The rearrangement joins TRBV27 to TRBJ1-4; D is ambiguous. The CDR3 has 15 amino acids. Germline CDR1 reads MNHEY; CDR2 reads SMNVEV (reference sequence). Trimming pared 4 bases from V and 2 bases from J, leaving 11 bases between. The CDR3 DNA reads TGTGCCAGCAGTTCCGGACTCAGCACTAATGAAAAACTGTTTTTT. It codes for CASSSGLSTNEKLFF.

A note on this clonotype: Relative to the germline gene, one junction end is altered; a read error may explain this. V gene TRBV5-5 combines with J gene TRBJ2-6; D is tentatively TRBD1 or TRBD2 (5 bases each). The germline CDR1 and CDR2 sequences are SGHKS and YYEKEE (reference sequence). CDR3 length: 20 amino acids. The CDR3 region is CASSLAWDASPYAGANVLTF. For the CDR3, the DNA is TGCGCCAGCAGCTTGGCCTGGGACGCCTCTCCTTACGCTGGGGCCAACGTCCTGACTTTC.

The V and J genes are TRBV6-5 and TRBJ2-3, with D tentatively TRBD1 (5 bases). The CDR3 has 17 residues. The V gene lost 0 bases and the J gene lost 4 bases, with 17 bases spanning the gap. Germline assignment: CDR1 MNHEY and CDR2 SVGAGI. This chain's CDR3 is CASSYSLARVQSDTQYF. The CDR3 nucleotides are TGTGCCAGCAGTTACTCCCTGGCCAGGGTACAATCAGATACGCAGTATTTT.

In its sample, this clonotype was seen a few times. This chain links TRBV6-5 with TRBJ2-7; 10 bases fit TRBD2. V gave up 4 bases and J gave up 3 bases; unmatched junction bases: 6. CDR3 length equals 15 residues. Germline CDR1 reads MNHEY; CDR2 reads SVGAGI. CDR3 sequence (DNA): TGTGCCAGCAGTTTGGCTAGCGGGAGTCTCTACGAGCAGTACTTC. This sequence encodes CASSLASGSLYEQYF.

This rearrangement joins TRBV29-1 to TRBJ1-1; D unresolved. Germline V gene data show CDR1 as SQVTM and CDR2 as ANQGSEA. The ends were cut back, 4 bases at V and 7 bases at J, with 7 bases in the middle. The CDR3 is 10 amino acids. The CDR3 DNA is TGCAGCGTTGGCGAGATTGAAGCTTTCTTT. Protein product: CSVGEIEAFF. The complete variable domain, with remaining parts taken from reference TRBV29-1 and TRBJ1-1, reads SAVISQKPSRDICQRGTSLTIQCQVDSQVTMMFWYRQQPGQSLTLIATANQGSEATYESGFVIDKFPISRPNLTFSTLTVSNMSPEDSSIYLCSVGEIEAFFGQGTRLTVV.

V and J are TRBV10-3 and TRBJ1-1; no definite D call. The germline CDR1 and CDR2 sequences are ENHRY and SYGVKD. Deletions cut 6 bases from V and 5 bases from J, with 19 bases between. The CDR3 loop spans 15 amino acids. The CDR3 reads CAISDASPFGTEAFF. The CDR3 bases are TGTGCCATCAGCGACGCTAGCCCCTTTGGAACTGAAGCTTTCTTT.

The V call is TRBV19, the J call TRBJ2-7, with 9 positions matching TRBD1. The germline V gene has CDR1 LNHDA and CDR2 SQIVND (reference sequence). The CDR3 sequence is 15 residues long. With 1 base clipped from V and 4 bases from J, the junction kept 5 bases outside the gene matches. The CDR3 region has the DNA TGTGCCAGTAGTATAGGACAGGGGGTCGCTTACGAGCAGTACTTC. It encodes CASSIGQGVAYEQYF. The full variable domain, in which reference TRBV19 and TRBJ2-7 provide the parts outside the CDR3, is DGGITQSPKYLFRKEGQNVTLSCEQNLNHDAMYWYRQDPGQGLRLIYYSQIVNDFQKGDIAEGYSVSREKKESFPLTVTSAQKNPTAFYLCASSIGQGVAYEQYFGPGTRLTVT.

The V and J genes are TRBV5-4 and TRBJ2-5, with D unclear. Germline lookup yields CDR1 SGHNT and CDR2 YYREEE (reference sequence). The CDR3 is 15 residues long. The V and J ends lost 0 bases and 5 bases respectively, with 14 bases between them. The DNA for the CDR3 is TGTGCCAGCAGCTTGGGCTACAAGTCGGGTGAGACCCAGTACTTC. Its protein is CASSLGYKSGETQYF.

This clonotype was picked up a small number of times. This CDR3 reads CASSRDPRYNEQFF. For the CDR3, the DNA is TGTGCCAGCTCACGAGATCCGAGGTACAATGAGCAGTTCTTC. The chain couples TRBV18 to TRBJ2-1; D remains ambiguous. Germline V gives CDR1 KGHSH, CDR2 LQKENI. V lost 4 bases and J lost 4, with 11 bases in between. This CDR3 has 14 residues.

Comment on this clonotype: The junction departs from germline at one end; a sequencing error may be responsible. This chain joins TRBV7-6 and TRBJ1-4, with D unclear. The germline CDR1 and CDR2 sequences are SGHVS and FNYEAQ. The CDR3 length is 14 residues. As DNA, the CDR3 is TGTTCCAGCAGCTTGGTAGGGAAGACTGAAAAACTGTTTTTT. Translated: CSSSLVGKTEKLFF.

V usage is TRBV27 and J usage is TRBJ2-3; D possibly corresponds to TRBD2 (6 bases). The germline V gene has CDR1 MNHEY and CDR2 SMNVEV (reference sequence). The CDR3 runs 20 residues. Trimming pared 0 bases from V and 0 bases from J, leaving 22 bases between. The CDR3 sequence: CASSLSGVPGSNPSTDTQYF. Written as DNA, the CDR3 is TGTGCCAGCAGTTTATCGGGTGTGCCCGGGAGTAACCCTAGCACAGATACGCAGTATTTT.

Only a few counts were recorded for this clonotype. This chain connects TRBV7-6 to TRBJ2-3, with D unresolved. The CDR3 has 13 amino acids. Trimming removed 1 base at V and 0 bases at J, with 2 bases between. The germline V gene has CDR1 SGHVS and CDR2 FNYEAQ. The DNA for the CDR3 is TGTGCCAGCAGCTTAGAAAGCACAGATACGCAGTATTTT. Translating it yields CASSLESTDTQYF.

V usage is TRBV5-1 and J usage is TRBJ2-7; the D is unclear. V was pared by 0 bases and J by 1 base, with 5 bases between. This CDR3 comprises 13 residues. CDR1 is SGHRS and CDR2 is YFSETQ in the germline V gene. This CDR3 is CASSLAPSYEQYF. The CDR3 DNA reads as TGCGCCAGCAGCTTGGCACCGTCCTACGAGCAGTACTTC.

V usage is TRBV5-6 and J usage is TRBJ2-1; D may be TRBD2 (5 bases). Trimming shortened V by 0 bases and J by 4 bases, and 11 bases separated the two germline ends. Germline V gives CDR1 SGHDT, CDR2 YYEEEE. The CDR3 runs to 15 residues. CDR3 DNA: TGTGCCAGCAGCTTGGTCCTAGCACCTTACAATGAGCAGTTCTTC. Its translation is CASSLVLAPYNEQFF. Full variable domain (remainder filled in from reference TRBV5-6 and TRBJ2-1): DAGVTQSPTHLIKTRGQQVTLRCSPKSGHDTVSWYQQALGQGPQFIFQYYEEEERQRGNFPDRFSGHQFPNYSSELNVNALLLGDSALYLCASSLVLAPYNEQFFGPGTRLTVL.

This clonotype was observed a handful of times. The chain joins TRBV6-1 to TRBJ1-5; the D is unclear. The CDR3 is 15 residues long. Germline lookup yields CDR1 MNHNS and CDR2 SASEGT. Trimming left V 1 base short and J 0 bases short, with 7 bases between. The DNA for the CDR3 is TGTGCCAGCAGTGAAGGGGCTTATAGCAATCAGCCCCAGCATTTT. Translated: CASSEGAYSNQPQHF.

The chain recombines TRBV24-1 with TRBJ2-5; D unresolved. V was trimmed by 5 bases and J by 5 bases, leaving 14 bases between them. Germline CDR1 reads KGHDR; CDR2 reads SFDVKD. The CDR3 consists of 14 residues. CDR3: CATSVTREVETQYF. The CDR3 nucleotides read TGTGCCACCAGTGTGACCCGAGAGGTGGAGACCCAGTACTTC.

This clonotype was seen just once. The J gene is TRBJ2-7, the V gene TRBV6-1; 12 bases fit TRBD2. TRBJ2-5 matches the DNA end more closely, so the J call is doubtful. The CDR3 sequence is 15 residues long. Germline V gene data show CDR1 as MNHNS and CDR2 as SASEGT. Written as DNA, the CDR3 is TGTGCCAGCAGTTACTCCGGGACTAGCGGGGAGACCCAGTACTTC. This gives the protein CASSYSGTSGETQYF.

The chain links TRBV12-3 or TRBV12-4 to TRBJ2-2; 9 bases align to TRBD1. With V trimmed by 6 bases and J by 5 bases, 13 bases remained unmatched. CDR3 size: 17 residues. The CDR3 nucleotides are TGTGCCAGCAGACCCATTTGGGGACAGGGTGGAACCGGGGAGCTGTTTTTT. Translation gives CASRPIWGQGGTGELFF.

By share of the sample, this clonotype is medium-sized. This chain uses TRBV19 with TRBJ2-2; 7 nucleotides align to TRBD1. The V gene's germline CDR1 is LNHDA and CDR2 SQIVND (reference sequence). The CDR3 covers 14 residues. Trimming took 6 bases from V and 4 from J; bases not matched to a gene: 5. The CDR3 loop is CASRLQGSTGELFF. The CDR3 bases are TGTGCCAGTAGGCTACAGGGGAGCACCGGGGAGCTGTTTTTT.

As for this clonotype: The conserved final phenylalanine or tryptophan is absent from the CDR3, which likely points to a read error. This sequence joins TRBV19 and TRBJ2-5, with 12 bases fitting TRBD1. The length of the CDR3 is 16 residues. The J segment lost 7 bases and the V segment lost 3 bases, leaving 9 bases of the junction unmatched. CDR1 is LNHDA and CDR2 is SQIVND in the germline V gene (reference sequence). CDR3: CASSIVGQGARGTQYL. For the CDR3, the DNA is TGTGCCAGTAGTATTGTGGGACAGGGGGCGCGGGGGACCCAGTACTTA.

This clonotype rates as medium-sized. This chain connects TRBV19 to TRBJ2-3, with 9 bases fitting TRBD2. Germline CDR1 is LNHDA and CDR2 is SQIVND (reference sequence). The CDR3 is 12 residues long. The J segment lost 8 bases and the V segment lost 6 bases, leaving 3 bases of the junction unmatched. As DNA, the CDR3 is TGTGCCAGTAGCCCGGGACTAGCTACGCAGTATTTT. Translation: CASSPGLATQYF.